This TCR beta chain was obtained from a study of T-cell reconstitution after alpha-beta-depleted transplantation in children. The TCRbeta library was prepared with unique molecular identifiers. Via MiXCR, TCRdb re-called the PCR reads, giving one row per CDR3 protein. This repertoire shows about 500,000 distinct CDR3 sequences, roughly 33% found once; its top ten account for 2% to 3%. This CDR3 contains 12 residues. Germline CDR1 reads DFQATT; CDR2 reads SNEGSKA (reference sequence). V was trimmed by 3 bases and J by 4 bases, leaving 9 bases between them. The sequence was collected from a human donor who donated a stem cell graft to a child with aplastic anemia. The specimen comprised PBMCs from the stem cell graft donor, sampled from the stem cell graft. The V gene is TRBV20-1, the J gene TRBJ1-2; D is undetermined. CDR3: CSASPFPYGYTF. DNA of the CDR3: TGCAGTGCTAGTCCGTTTCCCTATGGCTACACCTTC.